This T cell receptor beta chain was identified in a study of lymphopenia after photon versus proton radiotherapy. Using immunoSEQ multiplex PCR, the repertoire was profiled, and TCRdb retains in-frame clones only, with some absent. The table includes about 35,000 clones, around nine tenths detected once. This CDR3 region has 14 residues. CDR1 is LNHDA and CDR2 is SQIVND in the germline V gene (reference sequence). Losses at the gene ends were 4 bases for V and 7 bases for J; bases not matched to a gene: 6. This clonotype was sampled from a man between 60 and 70 years old with cholangiocarcinoma. Material: peripheral blood, obtained from a patient treated with photon-based radiotherapy. This chain uses TRBV19 with TRBJ1-4; 7 bases are shared with TRBD1. The CDR3 DNA is TGTGCCAGTAGTAGACAGGGCCAGGCTGAAAAACTGTTTTTT. It translates to CASSRQGQAEKLFF. Full variable domain (missing parts from reference TRBV19 and TRBJ1-4): DGGITQSPKYLFRKEGQNVTLSCEQNLNHDAMYWYRQDPGQGLRLIYYSQIVNDFQKGDIAEGYSVSREKKESFPLTVTSAQKNPTAFYLCASSRQGQAEKLFFGSGTQLSVL.